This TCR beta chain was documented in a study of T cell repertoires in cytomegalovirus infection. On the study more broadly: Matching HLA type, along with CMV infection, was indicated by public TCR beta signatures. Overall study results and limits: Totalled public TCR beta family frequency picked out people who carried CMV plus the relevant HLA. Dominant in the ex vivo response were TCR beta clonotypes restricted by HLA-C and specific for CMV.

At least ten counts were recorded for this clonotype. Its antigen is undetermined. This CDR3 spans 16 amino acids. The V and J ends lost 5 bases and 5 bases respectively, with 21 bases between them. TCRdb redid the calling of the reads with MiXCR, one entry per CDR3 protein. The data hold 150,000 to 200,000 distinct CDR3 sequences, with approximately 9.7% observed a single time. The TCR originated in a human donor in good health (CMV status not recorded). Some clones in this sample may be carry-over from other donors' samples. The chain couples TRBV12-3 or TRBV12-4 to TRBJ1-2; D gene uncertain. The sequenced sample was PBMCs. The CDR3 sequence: CASSPLSGRLKYGYTF. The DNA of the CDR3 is TGTGCCAGCAGTCCTCTATCCGGGAGATTGAAGTATGGCTACACCTTC.